What follows are 18 T cell receptor beta chains derived from one specimen sequenced in a study of blood T cell repertoires in COVID-19. The table came from immunoSEQ multiplex PCR; TCRdb's copy has only in-frame clones and leaves some out. The table records over 85,000 clones, over 75% of them present only once. Sequences were obtained from peripheral blood. These receptors came from a woman in her 70s with acute or convalescent COVID-19.

The chain carries TRBV9 and TRBJ2-5; 8 nucleotides match TRBD1. CDR1 is SGDLS and CDR2 is YYNGEE in the germline V gene. Trimming cost V 2 bases and J 2 bases; bases outside gene matches: 5. The CDR3 consists of 15 residues. The CDR3 DNA reads TGTGCCAGCAGCGTGACCACAGGGGGTCAAGAGACCCAGTACTTC. Amino acids: CASSVTTGGQETQYF.

The table lists this clone with a few counts. The chain uses TRBV4-2 and TRBJ1-2, with 8 bases identical to TRBD1. This CDR3 region has 13 residues. With V trimmed by 0 bases and J by 11 bases, 5 bases remained unmatched. Germline CDR1 LGHNA, CDR2 YNFKEQ. The CDR3 DNA is TGTGCCAGCAGCCAAGATGAGAGGACAGGGTACACCTTC. Protein: CASSQDERTGYTF.

This clone was detected only a few times. This chain joins TRBV11-3 and TRBJ1-1; D unresolved. V dropped 1 base and J dropped 1 base, with 10 bases sitting between them. Germline CDR1 and CDR2: SGHNT and YENEEA. This CDR3 comprises 15 residues. CDR3 region: CASSLASLWNTEAFF. The CDR3 DNA sequence: TGTGCCAGCAGCTTAGCATCCCTATGGAACACTGAAGCTTTCTTT.

The V gene is TRBV3-1 (or the pseudogene TRBV3-2), the J gene TRBJ2-7, with D uncertain. CDR3 length: 12 amino acids. CDR1 LGHDT and CDR2 YNNKEL come from the germline V gene (reference sequence). The ends were cut back, 3 bases at V and 7 bases at J, with 10 bases in the middle. CDR3 DNA: TGTGCCAGCAGCCAGAATTACTTGGAGCAGTACTTC. Its translation: CASSQNYLEQYF.

The chain links TRBV14 to TRBJ2-7, with a tentative D call TRBD1 (5 bases). There are 11 residues in the CDR3. Germline lookup yields CDR1 SGHDN and CDR2 FVKESK. V shed 5 bases and J shed 6 bases, with 8 bases lying between them. CDR3 region: CASSRGGEQYF. The CDR3 bases are TGTGCCAGCAGCAGGGGTGGCGAGCAGTACTTC.

The rearrangement uses TRBV24-1 and TRBJ2-3; 10 nucleotides align to TRBD1. CDR1 is KGHDR and CDR2 is SFDVKD in the germline V gene. The CDR3 is made up of 18 amino acids. V lost 2 bases to trimming and J lost 4 bases; unmatched junction nucleotides: 11. This CDR3 reads CATSDSGGGTGVADTQYF. The CDR3 DNA follows: TGTGCCACCAGTGATTCGGGTGGAGGGACAGGGGTCGCAGATACGCAGTATTTT.

This chain joins TRBV27 and TRBJ1-6; TRBD1 agrees at 7 bases. CDR1 is MNHEY and CDR2 is SMNVEV in the germline V gene (reference sequence). The junction had 12 bases not matched to a gene; V was cut back by 2 bases and J by 8 bases. The CDR3 contains 17 residues. The CDR3 region is CASSLLGGQTPHSPLHF. In nucleotides, the CDR3 is TGTGCCAGCAGTTTACTAGGGGGACAGACCCCTCATTCACCCCTCCACTTT.

This clone has only one observation. This chain uses TRBV6-5 with TRBJ2-1; D might be TRBD1 (6 bases). This CDR3 has 13 residues. V lost 2 bases and J 7 bases, leaving 9 bases between the germline ends. The germline V gene has CDR1 MNHEY and CDR2 SVGAGI. CDR3 sequence (DNA): TGTGCCAGCAGTTACGGGACACCAAATGAGCAGTTCTTC. Translation gives CASSYGTPNEQFF.

The genes are TRBV28 and TRBJ1-6; D is ambiguous. Germline V gene lookup returns CDR1 MDHEN and CDR2 SYDVKM. This CDR3 spans 14 amino acids. The germline V and J ends were trimmed by 1 base and 10 bases, with 11 bases remaining between them. CDR3 protein: CASSLYEGGSPLHF. The CDR3 nucleotides are TGTGCCAGCAGTTTATACGAGGGAGGGTCACCCCTCCACTTT.

The chain carries TRBV5-1 and TRBJ2-3, with TRBD1 identical over 9 bases. The CDR3 runs 17 residues. Per germline, CDR1 SGHRS and CDR2 YFSETQ. Unmatched junction bases numbered 11, after V lost 4 bases and J lost 2 bases. Written as DNA, the CDR3 is TGCGCCAGCAGCCCGGGATCCGGGACAGGGACCACAGATACGCAGTATTTT. It specifies CASSPGSGTGTTDTQYF.

This sequence joins TRBV2 and TRBJ1-2; D may be TRBD1 (5 bases). Germline V CDR1 and CDR2: SNHLY, FYNNEI. This CDR3 region has 14 residues. V was clipped by 2 bases and J by 4 bases, with 11 bases between them. Here the CDR3 DNA reads TGTGCCAGCAGTGAACAGGGTAGCGGCTATGGCTACACCTTC. It translates to CASSEQGSGYGYTF.

V gene TRBV28 combines with J gene TRBJ1-5, with D possibly matching TRBD1 (5 bases). The CDR3 is made up of 16 amino acids. Trimming removed 1 base from V and 5 bases from J, with 15 bases in between. Germline assignment: CDR1 MDHEN and CDR2 SYDVKM. DNA for the CDR3: TGTGCCAGCAGTTTATTTGGGCGGGGCCCGGATCAGCCCCAGCATTTT. The encoded protein is CASSLFGRGPDQPQHF.

The V and J genes are TRBV28 and TRBJ1-5; a possible D gene is TRBD1 (6 bases). V lost 6 bases and J 3 bases, leaving 12 bases between the germline ends. CDR1 is MDHEN and CDR2 is SYDVKM in the germline V gene. CDR3 length: 14 residues. CDR3 coding DNA: TGTGCCAGCAGCCCCGGGACATTCAATCAGCCCCAGCATTTT. Encoded protein: CASSPGTFNQPQHF.

V and J are TRBV5-8 and TRBJ2-7; 8 positions agree with TRBD1. Germline V gene data show CDR1 as SGHTS and CDR2 as YDEGEE. The CDR3 covers 15 residues. Trimming took 4 bases from V and 2 from J; bases not matched to a gene: 8. CDR3 DNA sequence: TGTGCCAGCAGCCTCAACGGACAGGGAACCTACGAGCAGTACTTC. Its protein product is CASSLNGQGTYEQYF.

The chain recombines TRBV6-6 with TRBJ1-4, with D possibly matching TRBD1 (5 bases). Germline CDR1 is MNHNY and CDR2 is SVGAGI (reference sequence). CDR3 length equals 14 residues. V was clipped by 6 bases and J by 4 bases, with 12 bases between them. CDR3 amino acids: CASRTRQSNEKLFF. CDR3 nucleotides: TGTGCCAGCAGGACCCGACAGAGTAATGAAAAACTGTTTTTT.

The chain has TRBV5-1 and TRBJ1-2; 7 nucleotides line up with TRBD1. Unmatched junction bases numbered 14, after V lost 5 bases and J lost 4 bases. The CDR3 spans 16 residues. Germline V lookup: CDR1 SGHRS, CDR2 YFSETQ. CDR3 protein: CASRLRQGGLGYGYTF. The CDR3 DNA sequence: TGCGCCAGCAGGTTAAGACAGGGCGGATTAGGCTATGGCTACACCTTC. Full variable domain (remainder filled in from reference TRBV5-1 and TRBJ1-2): KAGVTQTPRYLIKTRGQQVTLSCSPISGHRSVSWYQQTPGQGLQFLFEYFSETQRNKGNFPGRFSGRQFSNSRSEMNVSTLELGDSALYLCASRLRQGGLGYGYTFGSGTRLTVV.

This chain links TRBV7-3 with TRBJ2-5; 8 bases are shared with TRBD1. Looked up from germline, CDR1 is SGHTA and CDR2 is FQGTGA. V lost 5 bases, J lost 5 bases, and 4 bases stayed unmatched. The CDR3 sequence is 13 residues long. The CDR3 loop reads CASSLYRGETQYF. Written as DNA, the CDR3 is TGTGCCAGCAGCCTGTACAGGGGGGAGACCCAGTACTTC.

This clone was observed a few times. The rearrangement links TRBV11-2 to TRBJ2-5; 8 nucleotides align to TRBD1. CDR3 length: 15 residues. V was clipped by 1 base and J by 5 bases; unmatched bases: 6. CDR1 and CDR2 (germline): SGHAT, FQNNGV. This CDR3 reads CASSLGTGLLETQYF. The CDR3 region has the DNA TGTGCCAGCAGCTTAGGGACAGGGTTGCTCGAGACCCAGTACTTC. The full variable domain, in which reference TRBV11-2 and TRBJ2-5 provide the parts outside the CDR3, is EAGVAQSPRYKIIEKRQSVAFWCNPISGHATLYWYQQILGQGPKLLIQFQNNGVVDDSQLPKDRFSAERLKGVDSTLKIQPAKLEDSAVYLCASSLGTGLLETQYFGPGTRLLVL.